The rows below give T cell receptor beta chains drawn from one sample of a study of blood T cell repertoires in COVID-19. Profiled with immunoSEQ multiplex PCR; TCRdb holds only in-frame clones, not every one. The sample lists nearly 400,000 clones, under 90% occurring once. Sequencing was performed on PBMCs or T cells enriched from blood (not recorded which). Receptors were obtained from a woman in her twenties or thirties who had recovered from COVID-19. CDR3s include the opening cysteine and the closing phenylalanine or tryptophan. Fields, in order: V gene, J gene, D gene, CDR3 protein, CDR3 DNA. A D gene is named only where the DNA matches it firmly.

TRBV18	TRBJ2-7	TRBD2	CASSHRTSGMYEQYF	TGTGCCAGCTCACATCGGACTAGCGGGATGTACGAGCAGTACTTC
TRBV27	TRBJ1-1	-	CASESIKSGGTEAFF	TGTGCCAGCGAGAGCATAAAATCGGGGGGCACTGAAGCTTTCTTT
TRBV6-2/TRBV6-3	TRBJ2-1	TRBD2	CASSRTSGGYNEQFF	TGTGCCAGCAGTCGCACTAGCGGGGGGTACAATGAGCAGTTCTTC
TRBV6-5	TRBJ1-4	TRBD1	CASSYDAGGGKLFF	TGTGCCAGCAGCTATGACGCAGGGGGCGGAAAACTGTTTTTT
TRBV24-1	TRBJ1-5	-	CASGSRTVYSNQPQHF	TGTGCCTCCGGGTCCCGGACAGTTTATAGCAATCAGCCCCAGCATTTT
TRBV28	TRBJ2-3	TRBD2	CASSLSGNTDTQYF	TGTGCCAGCAGTTTAAGCGGGAACACAGATACGCAGTATTTT
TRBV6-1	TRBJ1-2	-	CASSDAGYYGYTF	TGTGCCAGCAGTGACGCGGGGTACTATGGCTACACCTTC
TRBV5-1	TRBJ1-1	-	CASSFDSEAFF	TGCGCCAGCAGCTTCGACAGCGAAGCTTTCTTT
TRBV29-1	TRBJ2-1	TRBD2	CSALGLAGRGEQFF	TGCAGCGCCCTGGGACTAGCGGGAAGGGGTGAGCAGTTCTTC
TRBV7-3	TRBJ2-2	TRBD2	CASSLMASGNTGELFF	TGTGCCAGCAGCTTAATGGCTAGCGGGAACACCGGGGAGCTGTTTTTT
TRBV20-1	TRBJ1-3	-	CSARQRNTIYF	TGCAGTGCTCGACAGCGAAACACCATATATTTT
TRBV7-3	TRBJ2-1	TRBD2	CASSHLGGRGNEQFF	TGTGCCAGCAGCCACCTCGGCGGGAGAGGTAATGAGCAGTTCTTC
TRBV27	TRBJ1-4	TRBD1	CASSFMGQGTNEKLFF	TGTGCCAGCAGTTTTATGGGACAGGGAACTAATGAAAAACTGTTTTTT
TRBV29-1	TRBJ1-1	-	CSVLAGTEAFF	TGCAGCGTTTTGGCGGGCACTGAAGCTTTCTTT
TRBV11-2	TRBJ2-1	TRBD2	CASSLSSGGAYEQFF	TGTGCCAGCAGCTTATCTAGCGGGGGGGCGTATGAGCAGTTCTTC
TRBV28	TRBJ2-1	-	CASSFIQIADNEQFF	TGTGCCAGCAGTTTTATCCAGATTGCTGACAATGAGCAGTTCTTC
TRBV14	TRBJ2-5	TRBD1	CASSPPDETGARETQYF	TGTGCCAGCAGCCCACCGGATGAGACAGGGGCGCGAGAGACCCAGTACTTC
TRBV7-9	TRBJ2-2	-	CASSETSTGELFF	TGTGCCAGCAGCGAGACTAGCACCGGGGAGCTGTTTTTT
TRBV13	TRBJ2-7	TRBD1	CASSLNEGASSYEQYF	TGTGCCAGCAGCTTAAATGAGGGGGCGTCATCCTACGAGCAGTACTTC
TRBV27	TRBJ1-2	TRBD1	CASRRTGTGDGYTF	TGTGCCAGCAGGAGAACCGGGACAGGGGATGGCTACACCTTC
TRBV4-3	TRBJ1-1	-	CASSQDIGGRTFF	TGCGCCAGCAGCCAAGATATAGGAGGGCGGACTTTCTTT
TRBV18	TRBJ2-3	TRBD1	CASSPGTGSHTDTQYF	TGTGCCAGCTCACCGGGGACAGGTTCTCACACAGATACGCAGTATTTT
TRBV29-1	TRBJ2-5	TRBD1	CSARTGEVEETQYF	TGCAGCGCCCGGACAGGCGAGGTAGAAGAGACCCAGTACTTC
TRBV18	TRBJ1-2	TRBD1	CASSLNSGTGTNYGYTF	TGTGCCAGCTCACTTAATTCCGGGACAGGGACCAACTATGGCTACACCTTC